This T cell receptor (beta chain) was captured by sequencing in a study of blood T cell repertoires in COVID-19. The germline V gene has CDR1 SNHLY and CDR2 FYNNEI. The CDR3 runs to 12 residues. V lost 4 bases, J lost 5 bases, and 8 bases lay in between. As processed by the authors: Cell counts per sample came from amplifying reference gene primers. Measured with immunoSEQ multiplex PCR; TCRdb has only the in-frame clones, and not every one. The DNA gave D and trimming, while V, J and clone size come from that table. Here the sample spans roughly 18,000 clones, more than 85% being singletons. Sequenced material: peripheral blood. The sequence came from a man in his 70s with acute or convalescent COVID-19. This sequence joins TRBV2 and TRBJ2-5; D unclear. CDR3 bases: TGTGCCAGCAGTGGAAGCGCGGAGACCCAGTACTTC. This sequence encodes CASSGSAETQYF.